Shown below are 26 T cell receptor beta chains from a single sample sequenced in a study of cytomegalovirus exposure and HLA in healthy donors (dated by TCRdb to the late 2010s). Receptors were amplified or captured by the immunoSEQ multiplex PCR assay. The immuneACCESS repertoire file appears here via TCRdb, limited to in-frame rearrangements. These files lack a portion of the clones; in checked studies, under half of the deficit traces to unresolved V genes, and the cause of the others is not known. The sample profile shows about 56,000 clones; more than 90% of them were found once. About 1.1% of the sample belongs to the ten largest clones. Input material: PBMCs. The receptors shown here come from a man between 18 and 35 years old in good health and CMV-seronegative.

The sample holds one count of this clone. The gene calls are TRBV29-1 and TRBJ2-1, with 9 bases matching TRBD2. Germline lookup yields CDR1 SQVTM and CDR2 ANQGSEA. Losses at the gene ends were 0 bases for V and 6 bases for J; bases not matched to a gene: 18. This CDR3 has 19 residues. The CDR3 coding sequence is TGCAGCGTTGAAGATTCTTTTCGGGTAGCGGGAGCATCCCCCAATGAGCAGTTCTTC. As protein: CSVEDSFRVAGASPNEQFF.

J is TRBJ2-1 and V is TRBV11-2, with D maybe TRBD2 (5 bases). CDR1 is SGHAT, CDR2 FQNNGV, per germline. The CDR3 has 14 residues. The V end was cut by 4 bases, the J end by 2 bases, with 9 bases between. The CDR3 reads CASSSTSPYNEQFF. The CDR3 coding sequence is TGTGCCAGCAGCTCAACTAGTCCCTACAATGAGCAGTTCTTC.

The J gene is TRBJ2-7, the V gene TRBV30; 8 bases map to TRBD1. This CDR3 region has 14 residues. The germline V gene encodes CDR1 GTSNPN and CDR2 SVGIG (reference sequence). The junction had 8 bases not matched to a gene; V was cut back by 3 bases and J by 4 bases. This chain's CDR3 is CAWRFQGAIYEQYF. The CDR3 nucleotides are TGTGCCTGGAGGTTCCAGGGGGCGATTTACGAGCAGTACTTC.

The chain combines TRBV27 with TRBJ2-1, with 8 bases aligning to TRBD2. CDR3 length equals 11 residues. CDR1 MNHEY and CDR2 SMNVEV come from the germline V gene (reference sequence). V shed 6 bases and J 11 bases; nucleotides not matched to a gene: 3. CDR3 DNA sequence: TGTGCCAGCAGACGGGGGGGGCAGCAGTTCTTC. Its protein product is CASRRGGQQFF.

This clone has only a few counts. DNA of the CDR3: TGTGCCAGCACCGGGACAGGGGGCTACGAGCAGTACTTC. Its translation is CASTGTGGYEQYF. The rearrangement links TRBV6-5 to TRBJ2-7, with 11 bases matching TRBD1. V shed 7 bases, J shed 3 bases, and the junction held 2 bases outside the gene matches. This CDR3 is 13 amino acids long. CDR1 is MNHEY, CDR2 SVGAGI, per germline.

The V and J genes are TRBV4-1 and TRBJ2-7; 8 bases are shared with TRBD2. The CDR3 runs to 15 residues. CDR1 is MGHRA, CDR2 YSYEKL, per germline. V lost 4 bases to trimming and J lost 1 base; unmatched junction nucleotides: 6. The CDR3 DNA reads TGCGCCAGCAGCCGAGACACTAGCGGTTCCTACGAGCAGTACTTC. It yields the protein CASSRDTSGSYEQYF.

The V gene is TRBV4-3, the J gene TRBJ2-2; the match to TRBD2 covers 9 bases. CDR3 size: 17 residues. Germline CDR1 and CDR2: LGHNA and YSLEER. The V gene end was trimmed by 0 bases and the J gene end by 2 bases; junction bases not matched to a gene: 4. In DNA, the CDR3 is TGCGCCAGCAGCCAAGAGATTAGCGGGAGAAACACCGGGGAGCTGTTTTTT. Encoded protein: CASSQEISGRNTGELFF.

V gene TRBV2 combines with J gene TRBJ1-2, with 9 bases lining up with TRBD1. V lost 6 bases to trimming and J lost 8 bases; unmatched junction nucleotides: 10. Per the germline V gene, CDR1 is SNHLY and CDR2 is FYNNEI. The CDR3 sequence is 14 residues long. CDR3 sequence (DNA): TGTGCCAGCAGGGGACAGGGCGGGACGTGGGGCTACACCTTC. It yields the protein CASRGQGGTWGYTF.

This clone was observed once. This rearrangement joins TRBV27 to TRBJ2-6; perhaps TRBD1 as D (5 bases). With 7 bases removed from V and 2 bases from J, the gap between germline ends came to 9 bases. This CDR3 contains 14 residues. Looked up from germline, CDR1 is MNHEY and CDR2 is SMNVEV (reference sequence). The CDR3 region has the DNA TGTGCCAGCAATGTAGGGGCTGGGGCCAACGTCCTGACTTTC. This gives the protein CASNVGAGANVLTF.

The rearrangement joins TRBV15 to TRBJ2-1; TRBD2 might be the D (6 bases). The CDR3 loop spans 14 amino acids. Germline CDR1 and CDR2: LNHNV and YYDKDF (reference sequence). The V end was cut by 8 bases, the J end by 4 bases, with 15 bases between. The DNA of the CDR3 is TGTGCCACCTCGGAGGGAGAGGGGTACAATGAGCAGTTCTTC. Translation gives CATSEGEGYNEQFF.

The genes are TRBV2 and TRBJ2-7; 14 positions match TRBD2. V lost 7 bases to trimming and J lost 5 bases; unmatched junction nucleotides: 13. Germline CDR1 reads SNHLY; CDR2 reads FYNNEI. There are 17 residues in the CDR3. Here the CDR3 DNA reads TGTGCCAGCACCCGACTAGCGGGAGGGCCCGGCAGCCACGAGCAGTACTTC. Translating it yields CASTRLAGGPGSHEQYF.

The rearrangement joins TRBV10-2 to TRBJ2-5, with 7 nucleotides matching TRBD2. The germline V gene has CDR1 WSHSY and CDR2 SAAADI. The CDR3 loop spans 13 amino acids. J was trimmed by 1 base and V by 10 bases; bases with no gene match: 6. CDR3 in DNA: TGCGCCATCCAGCGGGAAATCCAAGAGACCCAGTACTTC. It is translated as CAIQREIQETQYF.

This chain joins TRBV11-3 and TRBJ2-5; 7 nucleotides agree with TRBD1. The CDR3 runs 14 residues. The V gene end was trimmed by 5 bases and the J gene end by 2 bases; junction bases not matched to a gene: 5. Germline V gene lookup returns CDR1 SGHNT and CDR2 YENEEA. Here the CDR3 DNA reads TGTGCCAGCAGCCCCGGACAGGCTCAAGAGACCCAGTACTTC. This codes for CASSPGQAQETQYF.

This clone was detected once. The genes are TRBV5-8 and TRBJ2-1; D gene uncertain. Germline V gene data show CDR1 as SGHTS and CDR2 as YDEGEE. Trimming took 0 bases from V and 10 from J, leaving 11 bases between them. The CDR3 is 13 amino acids. CDR3 nucleotides: TGTGCCAGCAGCTTGGGTCTCCTTGGCGAGCAGTTCTTC. As protein: CASSLGLLGEQFF.

This clone was found once. The genes are TRBV19 and TRBJ2-4; D is perhaps TRBD1 (6 bases). CDR1 is LNHDA and CDR2 is SQIVND in the germline V gene (reference sequence). V was clipped by 5 bases and J by 0 bases, with 14 bases between them. This CDR3 is built from 16 residues. DNA of the CDR3: TGTGCCAGTAGTTCCAGGGGTGGTCTAGCCAAAAACATTCAGTACTTC. This translates into CASSSRGGLAKNIQYF.

The chain links TRBV19 to TRBJ1-1; D not certain. Germline CDR1 and CDR2: LNHDA and SQIVND (reference sequence). V lost 4 bases to trimming and J lost 5 bases, with 17 bases between them. This CDR3 is built from 15 residues. CDR3 region: CASSTVSGSRTEAFF. The CDR3 nucleotides are TGTGCCAGTAGTACCGTCTCTGGTTCGCGAACTGAAGCTTTCTTT. Variable domain in full (rest from reference TRBV19 and TRBJ1-1): DGGITQSPKYLFRKEGQNVTLSCEQNLNHDAMYWYRQDPGQGLRLIYYSQIVNDFQKGDIAEGYSVSREKKESFPLTVTSAQKNPTAFYLCASSTVSGSRTEAFFGQGTRLTVV.

The chain links TRBV9 to TRBJ2-1, with D possibly matching TRBD2 (6 bases). Trimming took 0 bases from V and 4 from J, leaving 14 bases between them. CDR1 is SGDLS and CDR2 is YYNGEE in the germline V gene. This CDR3 has 16 amino acids. CDR3 nucleotides: TGTGCCAGCAGCGTAGCCCGCGGAGGGGATTACAATGAGCAGTTCTTC. Protein product: CASSVARGGDYNEQFF.

This clone was observed once. The V and J genes are TRBV2 and TRBJ2-1, with unresolved D. V shed 8 bases and J shed 2 bases, with 25 bases lying between them. The CDR3 is 18 residues long. Germline loops: CDR1 SNHLY, CDR2 FYNNEI. CDR3 sequence reads: CASFPWNTDTTTYNEQFF. For the CDR3, the DNA is TGTGCCAGCTTCCCGTGGAACACAGACACCACCACCTACAATGAGCAGTTCTTC.

The chain is built from TRBV5-1 and TRBJ2-1; a weak D match, TRBD2 (5 bases). There are 16 residues in the CDR3. V was shortened by 4 bases and J by 3 bases, with 17 bases between the two germline ends. CDR1 SGHRS and CDR2 YFSETQ come from the germline V gene. The CDR3 DNA reads TGCGCCAGCAGCATTTCGTTTGGACTCAACTACAATGAGCAGTTCTTC. Encoded protein: CASSISFGLNYNEQFF.

This clone was seen only once. V is TRBV15 and J is TRBJ2-1; maybe TRBD1 (5 bases). The length of the CDR3 is 13 residues. The V gene's germline CDR1 is LNHNV and CDR2 YYDKDF (reference sequence). V was trimmed by 1 base and J by 5 bases, leaving 6 bases between them. CDR3 residues: CATSRGQHNEQFF. The CDR3 bases are TGTGCCACCAGCAGAGGACAGCACAATGAGCAGTTCTTC.

V gene TRBV4-1 combines with J gene TRBJ1-1; D not resolved. V lost 0 bases, J lost 6 bases, and 5 bases lay in between. The CDR3 consists of 12 residues. Germline lookup yields CDR1 MGHRA and CDR2 YSYEKL. The CDR3 bases are TGCGCCAGCAGCCAAGATCCGGCTGAAGCTTTCTTT. Its translation is CASSQDPAEAFF.

The chain recombines TRBV27 with TRBJ2-1, with 9 bases matching TRBD2. V was pared by 3 bases and J by 8 bases, with 8 bases of the junction left unmatched. The CDR3 is 15 residues long. Germline V lookup: CDR1 MNHEY, CDR2 SMNVEV (reference sequence). CDR3 protein: CASSFGGRVRYEQFF. In nucleotides, the CDR3 is TGTGCCAGCAGTTTCGGCGGGAGGGTAAGGTATGAGCAGTTCTTC.

The chain recombines TRBV11-2 with TRBJ2-1, with 8 bases matching TRBD2. The CDR3 sequence is 15 residues long. With V trimmed by 5 bases and J by 0 bases, 3 bases remained unmatched. Per the germline V gene, CDR1 is SGHAT and CDR2 is FQNNGV. The CDR3 nucleotides are TGTGCCAGCAGCCAAGGGACTAGCTCCTACAATGAGCAGTTCTTC. Translated, it gives CASSQGTSSYNEQFF.

The chain joins TRBV7-2 to TRBJ1-2; D unclear. The CDR3 contains 16 residues. Germline lookup yields CDR1 SGHTA and CDR2 FQGNSA. Trimming shortened V by 1 base and J by 4 bases, and 16 bases separated the two germline ends. CDR3 DNA sequence: TGTGCCAGCAGCTTAGATTCGTCCCAGGCTGCCTATGGCTACACCTTC. Protein sequence: CASSLDSSQAAYGYTF.

This clone was picked up one time. The genes are TRBV28 and TRBJ2-7, with TRBD1 matching over 10 bases. Germline V gene data show CDR1 as MDHEN and CDR2 as SYDVKM. The CDR3 loop spans 15 amino acids. The J segment lost 5 bases and the V segment lost 5 bases, leaving 9 bases of the junction unmatched. The CDR3 nucleotides read TGTGCCAGCAGTCCTGGGGGGACAGGGGTGGACGAGCAGTACTTC. It translates to CASSPGGTGVDEQYF.

A single count supports this clone. The CDR3 is CASSGNPTGGDTQYF. In nucleotides, the CDR3 is TGCGCCAGCAGCGGAAACCCTACTGGCGGGGATACGCAGTATTTT. The chain has TRBV5-1 and TRBJ2-3; D is perhaps TRBD2 (5 bases). The CDR3 covers 15 residues. Germline loops: CDR1 SGHRS, CDR2 YFSETQ. The V end lost 4 bases, the J end lost 6 bases, and 18 bases lay between the germline ends.